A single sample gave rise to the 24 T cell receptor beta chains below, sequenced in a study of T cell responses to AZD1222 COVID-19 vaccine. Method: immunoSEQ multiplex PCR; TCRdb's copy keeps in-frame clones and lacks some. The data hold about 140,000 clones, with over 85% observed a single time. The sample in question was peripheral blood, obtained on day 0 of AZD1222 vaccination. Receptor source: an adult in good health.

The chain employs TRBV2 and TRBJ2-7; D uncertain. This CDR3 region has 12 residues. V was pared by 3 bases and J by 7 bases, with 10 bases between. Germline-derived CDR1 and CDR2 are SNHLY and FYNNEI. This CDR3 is CASSDWGGEQYF. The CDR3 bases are TGTGCCAGCAGTGACTGGGGTGGAGAGCAGTACTTC. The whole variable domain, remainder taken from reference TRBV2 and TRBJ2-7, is EPEVTQTPSHQVTQMGQEVILRCVPISNHLYFYWYRQILGQKVEFLVSFYNNEISEKSEIFDDQFSVERPDGSNFTLKIRSTKLEDSAMYFCASSDWGGEQYFGPGTRLTVT.

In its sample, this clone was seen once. The chain's CDR3 is CASSFGSAGTGELFF. The CDR3 coding sequence is TGTGCCAGCAGTTTCGGGAGTGCGGGCACCGGGGAGCTGTTTTTT. The chain carries TRBV28 and TRBJ2-2, with D perhaps TRBD2 (6 bases). Germline CDR1 reads MDHEN; CDR2 reads SYDVKM. V was cut by 3 bases and J by 4 bases, with 12 bases left in between. The CDR3 loop spans 15 amino acids. The full variable domain, rest sourced from reference TRBV28 and TRBJ2-2, is DVKVTQSSRYLVKRTGEKVFLECVQDMDHENMFWYRQDPGLGLRLIYFSYDVKMKEKGDIPEGYSVSREKKERFSLILESASTNQTSMYLCASSFGSAGTGELFFGEGSRLTVL.

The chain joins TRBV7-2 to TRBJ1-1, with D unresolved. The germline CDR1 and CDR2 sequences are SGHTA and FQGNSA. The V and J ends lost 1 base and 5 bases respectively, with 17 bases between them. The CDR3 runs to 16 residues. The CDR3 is CASSLEFRHNPTEAFF. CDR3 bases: TGTGCCAGCAGCTTAGAGTTCAGACATAATCCGACTGAAGCTTTCTTT.

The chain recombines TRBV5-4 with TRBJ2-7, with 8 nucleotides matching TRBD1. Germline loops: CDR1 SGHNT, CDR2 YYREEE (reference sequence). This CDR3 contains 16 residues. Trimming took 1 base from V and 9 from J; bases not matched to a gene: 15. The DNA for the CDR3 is TGTGCCAGCAGCTTGTATCAGGACAGGGCCCTCCTCGGGCAGTACTTC. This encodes CASSLYQDRALLGQYF.

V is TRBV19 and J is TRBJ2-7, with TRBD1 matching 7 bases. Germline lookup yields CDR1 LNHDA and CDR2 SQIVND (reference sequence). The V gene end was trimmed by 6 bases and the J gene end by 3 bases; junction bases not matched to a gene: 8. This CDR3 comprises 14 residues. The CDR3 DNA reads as TGTGCCAGTAGCGAGACAGGGAACTACTACGAGCAGTACTTC. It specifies CASSETGNYYEQYF. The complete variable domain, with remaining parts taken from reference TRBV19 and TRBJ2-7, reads DGGITQSPKYLFRKEGQNVTLSCEQNLNHDAMYWYRQDPGQGLRLIYYSQIVNDFQKGDIAEGYSVSREKKESFPLTVTSAQKNPTAFYLCASSETGNYYEQYFGPGTRLTVT.

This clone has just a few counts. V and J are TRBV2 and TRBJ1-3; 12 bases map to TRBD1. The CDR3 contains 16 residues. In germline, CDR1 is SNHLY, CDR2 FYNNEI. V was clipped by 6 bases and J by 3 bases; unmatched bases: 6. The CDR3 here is CASSRDRGLNGNTIYF. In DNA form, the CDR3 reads TGTGCCAGCAGCCGGGACAGGGGGCTAAATGGAAACACCATATATTTT.

Here the CDR3 DNA reads TGTGCCAGCAGTTTTAGTGGTGGGGTAAGACAGGGCTACACCTTC. Its translation is CASSFSGGVRQGYTF. This chain connects TRBV27 to TRBJ1-2; tentatively, D is TRBD1 (5 bases). This CDR3 spans 15 amino acids. The ends were cut back, 3 bases at V and 8 bases at J, with 19 bases in the middle. Germline V CDR1 and CDR2: MNHEY, SMNVEV (reference sequence).

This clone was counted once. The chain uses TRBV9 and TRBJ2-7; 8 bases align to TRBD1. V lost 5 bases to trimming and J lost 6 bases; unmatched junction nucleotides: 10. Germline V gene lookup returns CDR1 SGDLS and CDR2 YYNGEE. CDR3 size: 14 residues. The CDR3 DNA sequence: TGTGCCAGCAGTCACCGGACAGGGCGGGTCGAGCAGTACTTC. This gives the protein CASSHRTGRVEQYF.

CDR3 sequence: CASSIAGTTTYEQYF. The CDR3 coding sequence is TGTGCCAGTAGTATTGCTGGGACTACTACCTACGAGCAGTACTTC. This sequence joins TRBV19 and TRBJ2-7; TRBD2 agrees at 7 bases. This CDR3 comprises 15 residues. V shed 3 bases and J 2 bases; nucleotides not matched to a gene: 7. Germline CDR1 is LNHDA and CDR2 is SQIVND (reference sequence).

The CDR3 DNA sequence: TGTGCCAGCAGCCCGGGACTGGGGCGCGAGCAGTACTTC. This encodes CASSPGLGREQYF. This chain joins TRBV7-2 and TRBJ2-7; a possible D gene is TRBD2 (6 bases). This CDR3 has 13 residues. V lost 5 bases, J lost 6 bases, and 14 bases lay in between. In germline, CDR1 is SGHTA, CDR2 FQGNSA. Using reference TRBV7-2 and TRBJ2-7 for the parts outside the CDR3, the full variable domain is GAGVSQSPSNKVTEKGKDVELRCDPISGHTALYWYRQSLGQGLEFLIYFQGNSAPDKSGLPSDRFSAERTGGSVSTLTIQRTQQEDSAVYLCASSPGLGREQYFGPGTRLTVT.

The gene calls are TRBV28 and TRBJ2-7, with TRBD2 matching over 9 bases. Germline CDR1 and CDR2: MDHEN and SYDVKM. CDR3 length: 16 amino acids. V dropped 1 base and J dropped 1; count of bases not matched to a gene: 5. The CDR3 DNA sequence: TGTGCCAGCAGTTTATTTCCCCTAGCGGGATCCTACGAGCAGTACTTC. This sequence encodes CASSLFPLAGSYEQYF. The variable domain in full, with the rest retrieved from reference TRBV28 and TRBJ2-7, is DVKVTQSSRYLVKRTGEKVFLECVQDMDHENMFWYRQDPGLGLRLIYFSYDVKMKEKGDIPEGYSVSREKKERFSLILESASTNQTSMYLCASSLFPLAGSYEQYFGPGTRLTVT.

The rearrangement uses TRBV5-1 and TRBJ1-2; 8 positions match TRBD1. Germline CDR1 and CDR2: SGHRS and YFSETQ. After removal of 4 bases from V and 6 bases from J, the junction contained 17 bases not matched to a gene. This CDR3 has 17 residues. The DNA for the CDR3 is TGCGCCAGCAGCGTCGGAGACAGGGGCGCAGGAAGAGATGGCTACACCTTC. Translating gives CASSVGDRGAGRDGYTF.

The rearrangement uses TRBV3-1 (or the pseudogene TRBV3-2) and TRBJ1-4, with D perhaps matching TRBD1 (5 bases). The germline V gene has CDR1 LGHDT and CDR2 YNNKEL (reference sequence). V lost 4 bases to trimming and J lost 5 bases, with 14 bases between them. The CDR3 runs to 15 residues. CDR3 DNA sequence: TGTGCCAGCAGCCTTACCGGGACGGCGAATGAAAAACTGTTTTTT. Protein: CASSLTGTANEKLFF.

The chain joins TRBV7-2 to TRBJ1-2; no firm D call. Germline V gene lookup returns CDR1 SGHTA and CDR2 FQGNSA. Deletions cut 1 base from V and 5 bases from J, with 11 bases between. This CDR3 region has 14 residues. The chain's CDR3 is CASSLDGPQYGYTF. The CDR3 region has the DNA TGTGCCAGCAGCTTAGACGGACCCCAGTATGGCTACACCTTC.

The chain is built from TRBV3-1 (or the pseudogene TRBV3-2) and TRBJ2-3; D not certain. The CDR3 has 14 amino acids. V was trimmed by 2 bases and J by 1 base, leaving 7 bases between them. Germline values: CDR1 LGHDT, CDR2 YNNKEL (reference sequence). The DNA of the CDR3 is TGTGCCAGCAGCCAATCGGTAGGCACAGATACGCAGTATTTT. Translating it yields CASSQSVGTDTQYF.

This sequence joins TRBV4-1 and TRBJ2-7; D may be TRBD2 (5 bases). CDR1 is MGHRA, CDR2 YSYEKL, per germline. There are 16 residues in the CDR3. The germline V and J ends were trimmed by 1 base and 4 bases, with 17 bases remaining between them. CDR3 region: CASSQARAGGGYEQYF. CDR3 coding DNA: TGCGCCAGCAGCCAAGCCCGGGCAGGAGGTGGGTACGAGCAGTACTTC.

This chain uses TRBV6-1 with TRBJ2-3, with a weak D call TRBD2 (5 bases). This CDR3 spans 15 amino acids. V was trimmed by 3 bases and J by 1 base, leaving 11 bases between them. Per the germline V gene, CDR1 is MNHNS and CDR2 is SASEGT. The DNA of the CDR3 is TGTGCCAGCAGTGATACGCTAGCCCGCACAGATACGCAGTATTTT. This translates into CASSDTLARTDTQYF.

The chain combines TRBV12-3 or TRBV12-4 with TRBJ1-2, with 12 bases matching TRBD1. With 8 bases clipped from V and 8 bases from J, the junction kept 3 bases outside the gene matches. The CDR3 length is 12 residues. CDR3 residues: CASGTGGAGYTF. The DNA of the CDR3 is TGTGCCAGCGGGACAGGGGGCGCCGGCTACACCTTC.

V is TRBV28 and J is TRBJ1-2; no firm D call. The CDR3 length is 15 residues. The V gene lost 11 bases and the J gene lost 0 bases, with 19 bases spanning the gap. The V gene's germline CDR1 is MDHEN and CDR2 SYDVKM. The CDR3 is CAGSSLKQSNYGYTF. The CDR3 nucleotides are TGTGCCGGATCGAGTTTAAAGCAATCTAACTATGGCTACACCTTC.

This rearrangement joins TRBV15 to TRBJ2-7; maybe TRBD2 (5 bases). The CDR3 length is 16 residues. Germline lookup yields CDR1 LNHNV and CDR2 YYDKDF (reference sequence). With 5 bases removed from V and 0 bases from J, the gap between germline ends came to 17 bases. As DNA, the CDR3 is TGTGCCACCAGCGGGTCCGGACGGAGGAGCTCCTACGAGCAGTACTTC. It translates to CATSGSGRRSSYEQYF.

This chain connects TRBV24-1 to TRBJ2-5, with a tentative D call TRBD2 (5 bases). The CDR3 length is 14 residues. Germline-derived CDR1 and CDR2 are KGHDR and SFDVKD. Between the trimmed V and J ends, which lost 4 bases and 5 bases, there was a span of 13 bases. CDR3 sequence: CATSETGNRETQYF. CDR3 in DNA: TGTGCCACCAGTGAAACGGGAAACCGGGAGACCCAGTACTTC.

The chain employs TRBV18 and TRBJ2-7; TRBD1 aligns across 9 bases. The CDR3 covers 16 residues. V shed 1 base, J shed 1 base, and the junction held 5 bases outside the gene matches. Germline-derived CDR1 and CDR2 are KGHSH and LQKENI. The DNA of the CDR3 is TGTGCCAGCTCACCACGCGGGGACAGGGCTTCCTACGAGCAGTACTTC. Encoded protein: CASSPRGDRASYEQYF.

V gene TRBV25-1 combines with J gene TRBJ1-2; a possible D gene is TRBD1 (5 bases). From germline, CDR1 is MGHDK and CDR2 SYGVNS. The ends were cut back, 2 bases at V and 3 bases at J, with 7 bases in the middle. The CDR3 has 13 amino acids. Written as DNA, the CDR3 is TGTGCCAGCAGTGAAGCAGGGCACTATGGCTACACCTTC. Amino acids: CASSEAGHYGYTF.

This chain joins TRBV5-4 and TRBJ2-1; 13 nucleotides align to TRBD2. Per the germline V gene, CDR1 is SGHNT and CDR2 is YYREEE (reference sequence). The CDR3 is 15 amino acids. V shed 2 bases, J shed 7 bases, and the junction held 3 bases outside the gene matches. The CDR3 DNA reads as TGTGCCAGCAGCTTACTAGCGGGAGGGCAGAATGAGCAGTTCTTC. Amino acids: CASSLLAGGQNEQFF.